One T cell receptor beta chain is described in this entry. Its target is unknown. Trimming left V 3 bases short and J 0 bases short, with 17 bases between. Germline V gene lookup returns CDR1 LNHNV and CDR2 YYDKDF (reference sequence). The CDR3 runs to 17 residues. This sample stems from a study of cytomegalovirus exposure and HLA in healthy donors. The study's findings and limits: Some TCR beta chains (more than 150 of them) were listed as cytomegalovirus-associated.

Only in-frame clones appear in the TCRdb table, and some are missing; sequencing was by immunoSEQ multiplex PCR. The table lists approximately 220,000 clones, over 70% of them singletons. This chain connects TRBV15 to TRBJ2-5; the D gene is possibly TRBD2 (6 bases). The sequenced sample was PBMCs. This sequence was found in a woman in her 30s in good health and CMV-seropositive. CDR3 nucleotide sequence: TGTGCCACCAGCAGGAGGAGGGCTCCTGCTGACCAAGAGACCCAGTACTTC. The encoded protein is CATSRRRAPADQETQYF.